The 29 T cell receptor beta chains below all came from one sample that was sequenced in a study of vaccination and CD4 T cells after COVID-19. With the Oncomine TCR Beta short-read assay, DNA from cultured CD4+ T cells was sequenced. Cultured CD4+ T cells were the source of extracted genomic DNA. MiXCR, applied by TCRdb to the PCR reads, yields one record per CDR3 protein. The sample includes about 12,000 distinct CDR3 sequences, about 40% of them seen just once. Their cognate antigens are unknown. Specified treatment: approximately 9-day PBMC culture with coronavirus spike peptide pools or control peptides (ViraFEST assay). Samples of CD4+ T cells were obtained from the unexposed donor before the COVID-19 pandemic (2011-2018). The sample taken for sequencing was CD4+ T cells from blood, cultured in vitro. The receptor source for this set is a human donor in good health.

The rearrangement links TRBV2 to TRBJ1-5; 8 nucleotides agree with TRBD1. Per the germline V gene, CDR1 is SNHLY and CDR2 is FYNNEI. The CDR3 is 13 amino acids. V gave up 8 bases and J gave up 6 bases; unmatched junction bases: 6. The CDR3 DNA reads TGTGCCAGCGAGCAGCAGGGGGCTCAGCCCCAGCATTTT. It codes for CASEQQGAQPQHF. The complete variable domain, with remaining parts taken from reference TRBV2 and TRBJ1-5, reads EPEVTQTPSHQVTQMGQEVILRCVPISNHLYFYWYRQILGQKVEFLVSFYNNEISEKSEIFDDQFSVERPDGSNFTLKIRSTKLEDSAMYFCASEQQGAQPQHFGDGTRLSIL.

The chain has TRBV6-1 and TRBJ2-1; 7 positions agree with TRBD2. The germline gives CDR1 MNHNS, CDR2 SASEGT. J gave up 2 bases and V 1 base, and 2 bases lay outside the gene matches. This CDR3 is 15 amino acids long. CDR3 in amino acids: CASSEVGTTYNEQFF. The CDR3 DNA is TGTGCCAGCAGTGAAGTGGGGACTACCTACAATGAGCAGTTCTTC.

The rearrangement joins TRBV6-1 to TRBJ2-7; TRBD2 matches 8 bases. Germline lookup yields CDR1 MNHNS and CDR2 SASEGT. The CDR3 loop spans 14 amino acids. V lost 7 bases, J lost 0 bases, and 5 bases stayed unmatched. The CDR3 DNA reads TGTGCCAGCAACTCCGGGACTAGCTCCTACGAGCAGTACTTC. Protein: CASNSGTSSYEQYF.

The chain recombines TRBV6-1 with TRBJ2-1; 9 bases are shared with TRBD2. The V gene's germline CDR1 is MNHNS and CDR2 SASEGT. With 8 bases clipped from V and 10 bases from J, the junction kept 3 bases outside the gene matches. The CDR3 consists of 11 residues. CDR3 loop: CASRRGGEQFF. In nucleotides, the CDR3 is TGTGCCAGCCGGCGGGGGGGGGAGCAGTTCTTC.

The CDR3 here is CASSPRLRSGNTIYF. The CDR3 region has the DNA TGTGCCAGCAGCCCCCGGCTTCGCTCTGGAAACACCATATATTTT. The rearrangement links TRBV7-6 to TRBJ1-3, with no clear D. Germline V lookup: CDR1 SGHVS, CDR2 FNYEAQ. Deletions cut 5 bases from V and 0 bases from J, with 11 bases between. This CDR3 has 15 residues.

The V gene is TRBV10-3, the J gene TRBJ1-2; 9 nucleotides line up with TRBD1. V lost 4 bases, J lost 4 bases, and 4 bases stayed unmatched. CDR3 length equals 14 residues. CDR1 is ENHRY, CDR2 SYGVKD, per germline. CDR3 region: CAISGDRVVYGYTF. Here the CDR3 DNA reads TGTGCCATCAGTGGGGACAGGGTAGTCTATGGCTACACCTTC.

By its share, this clonotype is medium-sized (0.01 to 0.1%). This chain uses TRBV7-2 with TRBJ2-1; unclear D gene. The germline gives CDR1 SGHTA, CDR2 FQGNSA. This CDR3 region has 17 residues. V lost 5 bases and J 0 bases, leaving 17 bases between the germline ends. CDR3 DNA: TGTGCCAGCAGCCAACTCCCCCAGCTCAGCTCCTACAATGAGCAGTTCTTC. Its protein product is CASSQLPQLSSYNEQFF.

This clonotype was found a few times. The gene calls are TRBV10-1 and TRBJ1-2; 7 nucleotides line up with TRBD1. The trim removed 2 bases at V and 4 bases at J, leaving 7 bases unmatched. Germline loops: CDR1 WNHNN, CDR2 SYGVQD (reference sequence). This CDR3 has 15 amino acids. The CDR3 loop is CASSEPDRQIYGYTF. CDR3 coding DNA: TGCGCCAGCAGTGAGCCGGACAGGCAAATCTATGGCTACACCTTC.

This chain links TRBV20-1 with TRBJ2-3; 8 nucleotides match TRBD1. With 6 bases clipped from V and 3 bases from J, the junction kept 8 bases outside the gene matches. The germline V gene encodes CDR1 DFQATT and CDR2 SNEGSKA (reference sequence). The CDR3 runs to 14 residues. The CDR3 is CSADNRGDTDTQYF. In DNA, the CDR3 is TGCAGTGCGGACAACAGGGGGGATACAGATACGCAGTATTTT.

This clonotype was seen a handful of times. The chain carries TRBV20-1 and TRBJ1-4, with TRBD1 as a possible D gene (6 bases). Trimming pared 6 bases from V and 14 bases from J, leaving 25 bases between. Germline loops: CDR1 DFQATT, CDR2 SNEGSKA (reference sequence). This CDR3 is 14 amino acids long. The CDR3 loop is CSAQRQVLMKGLFF. The DNA for the CDR3 is TGCAGTGCCCAAAGACAGGTACTAATGAAAGGGCTGTTTTTT.

This clonotype is medium-sized within its sample. The gene calls are TRBV10-3 and TRBJ2-7, with TRBD2 matching over 10 bases. The germline gives CDR1 ENHRY, CDR2 SYGVKD. The CDR3 is 14 residues long. J gave up 3 bases and V 4 bases, and 3 bases lay outside the gene matches. Here the CDR3 DNA reads TGTGCCATCAGTGCGGCTAGCGGGAGCTACGAGCAGTACTTC. Its protein product is CAISAASGSYEQYF.

This chain joins TRBV25-1 and TRBJ2-7, with 13 bases lining up with TRBD2. Germline loops: CDR1 MGHDK, CDR2 SYGVNS. The CDR3 loop spans 16 amino acids. Germline trimming cut 4 bases from V and 0 bases from J; bases unmatched to any gene: 3. The CDR3, as DNA: TGTGCCAGCAGTGTGGGACTAGCGGGGAGCTCCTACGAGCAGTACTTC. Translated: CASSVGLAGSSYEQYF.

The chain uses TRBV6-1 and TRBJ2-7; unclear D gene. This CDR3 has 13 residues. V shed 5 bases and J shed 3 bases, with 11 bases lying between them. Germline V gene data show CDR1 as MNHNS and CDR2 as SASEGT. The CDR3 DNA reads TGTGCCAGCAGTAAACCACCCTTCTACGAGCAGTACTTC. Translation: CASSKPPFYEQYF.

The chain carries TRBV6-1 and TRBJ1-3, with a tentative D call TRBD1 (5 bases). Germline CDR1 MNHNS, CDR2 SASEGT. Trimming removed 10 bases at V and 4 bases at J, with 17 bases between. The CDR3 has 14 amino acids. CDR3 sequence reads: CATWPGTRGNTIYF. As DNA, the CDR3 is TGTGCCACCTGGCCTGGGACGCGGGGAAACACCATATATTTT.

The rearrangement uses TRBV6-1 and TRBJ2-6; tentative D call: TRBD1 (5 bases). The germline CDR1 and CDR2 sequences are MNHNS and SASEGT. The V and J ends lost 8 bases and 4 bases respectively, with 15 bases between them. The CDR3 has 15 amino acids. In DNA form, the CDR3 reads TGTGCCAGCGCCCAGGGTTCAGCCGGGGCCAACGTCCTGACTTTC. This sequence encodes CASAQGSAGANVLTF.

This chain connects TRBV6-1 to TRBJ1-1; no definite D call. Trimming shortened V by 7 bases and J by 4 bases, and 13 bases separated the two germline ends. This CDR3 comprises 13 residues. Germline V gene data show CDR1 as MNHNS and CDR2 as SASEGT. CDR3 protein: CASTVRGVTEAFF. The CDR3 DNA sequence: TGTGCCAGCACCGTCCGCGGGGTCACTGAAGCTTTCTTT.

This clonotype appeared a few times. The chain recombines TRBV28 with TRBJ1-6, with TRBD1 matching over 8 bases. Germline CDR1 is MDHEN and CDR2 is SYDVKM. The J segment lost 10 bases and the V segment lost 4 bases, leaving 6 bases of the junction unmatched. The CDR3 loop spans 14 amino acids. Here the CDR3 reads CASSSGQGGSPLHF. The CDR3 DNA reads TGTGCCAGCAGTTCTGGACAGGGAGGATCACCCCTCCACTTT.

The CDR3 sequence: CASRAASSSYNEQFF. CDR3 DNA sequence: TGTGCCAGCAGGGCAGCGTCAAGCTCCTACAATGAGCAGTTCTTC. This chain joins TRBV6-1 and TRBJ2-1, with D unresolved. The length of the CDR3 is 15 residues. Germline-derived CDR1 and CDR2 are MNHNS and SASEGT. The ends were cut back, 6 bases at V and 0 bases at J, with 12 bases in the middle.

The chain recombines TRBV2 with TRBJ2-5; D ambiguous. This CDR3 has 14 residues. Germline CDR1 is SNHLY and CDR2 is FYNNEI. V gave up 7 bases and J gave up 7 bases, with 19 bases separating them. The CDR3 protein is CASNPTRSLGTQYF. Written as DNA, the CDR3 is TGTGCCAGCAATCCCACGAGGAGCCTCGGGACCCAGTACTTC.

CDR3 DNA sequence: TGTGCCAGCAGTCCCGGAGGGCCTAACTATGGCTACACCTTC. Translating gives CASSPGGPNYGYTF. This sequence joins TRBV28 and TRBJ1-2; no definite D call. The V and J ends lost 5 bases and 0 bases respectively, with 10 bases between them. The germline V gene has CDR1 MDHEN and CDR2 SYDVKM. This CDR3 spans 14 amino acids.

By proportion, this clonotype is medium-sized. This sequence joins TRBV19 and TRBJ1-5; no firm D call. The CDR3 spans 15 residues. V was cut by 3 bases and J by 4 bases, with 13 bases left in between. CDR1 LNHDA and CDR2 SQIVND come from the germline V gene (reference sequence). The CDR3 region is CASSMVRSVNQPQHF. CDR3 in DNA: TGTGCCAGTAGTATGGTAAGGTCGGTTAATCAGCCCCAGCATTTT.

The chain is built from TRBV29-1 and TRBJ1-3; perhaps TRBD1 as D (6 bases). Looked up from germline, CDR1 is SQVTM and CDR2 is ANQGSEA. Trimming took 4 bases from V and 0 from J, leaving 10 bases between them. The CDR3 is 14 amino acids. CDR3 sequence (DNA): TGCAGCGTTGGCCTGGGACACTCTGGAAACACCATATATTTT. Protein product: CSVGLGHSGNTIYF.

The chain carries TRBV5-1 and TRBJ2-1; D is possibly TRBD2 (5 bases). CDR3 length: 16 residues. Germline CDR1 is SGHRS and CDR2 is YFSETQ. The V gene lost 4 bases and the J gene lost 4 bases, with 18 bases spanning the gap. CDR3 nucleotides: TGCGCCAGCAGCGTTGAACAAACTAGTCGTTACAATGAGCAGTTCTTC. It is translated as CASSVEQTSRYNEQFF.

This clonotype counts as large. The V and J genes are TRBV28 and TRBJ1-1; 8 bases fit TRBD1. The V gene's germline CDR1 is MDHEN and CDR2 SYDVKM. The CDR3 consists of 19 residues. J was trimmed by 1 base and V by 5 bases; bases with no gene match: 18. CDR3: CASSPTIYRGGLGNTEAFF. CDR3 nucleotide sequence: TGTGCCAGCAGTCCTACTATCTACAGGGGGGGACTCGGGAACACTGAAGCTTTCTTT.

The J gene is TRBJ1-1, the V gene TRBV20-1; TRBD1 aligns across 10 bases. The V gene end was trimmed by 4 bases and the J gene end by 8 bases; junction bases not matched to a gene: 7. The CDR3 sequence is 13 residues long. Looked up from germline, CDR1 is DFQATT and CDR2 is SNEGSKA (reference sequence). The CDR3 loop is CSAKTGGALEAFF. In DNA, the CDR3 is TGCAGTGCTAAGACAGGGGGCGCCTTGGAAGCTTTCTTT.

The CDR3 here is CASALSSGSPPYGYTF. CDR3 nucleotide sequence: TGTGCCAGCGCCCTTAGCAGTGGGTCCCCACCCTATGGCTACACCTTC. The gene calls are TRBV7-2 and TRBJ1-2; unclear D gene. Germline loops: CDR1 SGHTA, CDR2 FQGNSA. The CDR3 is 16 amino acids. Trimming took off 8 bases at V and 4 bases at J, with 23 bases between the two ends.

This clonotype has a handful of counts. V usage is TRBV7-9 and J usage is TRBJ1-3; TRBD1 agrees at 10 bases. V dropped 5 bases and J dropped 2; count of bases not matched to a gene: 6. This CDR3 has 16 amino acids. Germline values: CDR1 SEHNR, CDR2 FQNEAQ (reference sequence). CDR3 sequence: CASSRTGGIAGNTIYF. CDR3 bases: TGTGCCAGCAGCAGGACAGGGGGGATCGCTGGAAACACCATATATTTT. Full variable domain (remainder filled in from reference TRBV7-9 and TRBJ1-3): DTGVSQNPRHKITKRGQNVTFRCDPISEHNRLYWYRQTLGQGPEFLTYFQNEAQLEKSRLLSDRFSAERPKGSFSTLEIQRTEQGDSAMYLCASSRTGGIAGNTIYFGEGSWLTVV.

The chain uses TRBV7-8 and TRBJ1-1; 10 nucleotides agree with TRBD1. With 5 bases clipped from V and 6 bases from J, the junction kept 6 bases outside the gene matches. The CDR3 totals 14 residues. The germline CDR1 and CDR2 sequences are SGHVS and FQNEAQ. The CDR3 loop reads CASSAGQGVAEAFF. The CDR3 nucleotides are TGTGCCAGCAGCGCCGGACAGGGGGTTGCTGAAGCTTTCTTT.

This clonotype was seen a few times. The V and J genes are TRBV28 and TRBJ2-3, with TRBD2 matching over 7 bases. The CDR3 extends over 17 amino acids. With 5 bases clipped from V and 0 bases from J, the junction kept 11 bases outside the gene matches. Germline V gives CDR1 MDHEN, CDR2 SYDVKM. The CDR3 reads CASSPPRTRSSTDTQYF. The CDR3 DNA reads TGTGCCAGCAGTCCCCCAAGGACTAGATCTAGCACAGATACGCAGTATTTT.